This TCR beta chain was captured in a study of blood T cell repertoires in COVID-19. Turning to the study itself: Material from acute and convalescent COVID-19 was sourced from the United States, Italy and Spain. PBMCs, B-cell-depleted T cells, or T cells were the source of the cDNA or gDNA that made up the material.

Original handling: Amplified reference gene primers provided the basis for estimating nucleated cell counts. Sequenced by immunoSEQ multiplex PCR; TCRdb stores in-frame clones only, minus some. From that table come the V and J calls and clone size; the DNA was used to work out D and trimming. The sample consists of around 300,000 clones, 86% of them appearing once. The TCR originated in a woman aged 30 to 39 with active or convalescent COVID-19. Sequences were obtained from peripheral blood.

The chain's CDR3 is CASSVGGGRQPQHF. In DNA, the CDR3 is TGTGCCAGCAGCGTAGGCGGGGGACGGCAGCCCCAGCATTTT. This chain links TRBV9 with TRBJ1-5; tentatively, D is TRBD1 (5 bases). Germline CDR1 reads SGDLS; CDR2 reads YYNGEE. This CDR3 is 14 amino acids long. The germline V and J ends were trimmed by 0 bases and 7 bases, with 11 bases remaining between them.